The 3 T cell receptor beta chains below come from one sample, sequenced in a study of brain metastases from non-small cell lung cancer. Assay: immunoSEQ multiplex PCR; the TCRdb copy retains only in-frame clones and omits some. This table has roughly 4,000 clones, about four fifths appearing once. Sequenced: primary lung tumor tissue. The receptor source for this set is a donor at least 40 years old with non-small cell lung cancer.

This chain connects TRBV5-5 to TRBJ1-5, with 7 bases fitting TRBD1. The CDR3 runs to 15 residues. Germline V gene sequence: CDR1 SGHKS, CDR2 YYEKEE (reference sequence). V lost 4 bases and J lost 1; bases outside the gene matches: 5. For the CDR3, the DNA is TGTGCCAGCAGCCTCAACAGGGGAAGCAATCAGCCCCAGCATTTT. Translating it yields CASSLNRGSNQPQHF.

V gene TRBV11-1 combines with J gene TRBJ2-2, with D possibly TRBD1 on 6 matching bases. V lost 5 bases and J lost 5, with 12 bases in between. In germline, CDR1 is SGHAT, CDR2 FQDESV (reference sequence). The CDR3 length is 14 residues. The CDR3 DNA sequence: TGTGCCAGCAGCCTTGACAGGACTACCGGGGAGCTGTTTTTT. Protein: CASSLDRTTGELFF.

The chain joins TRBV12-3 or TRBV12-4 to TRBJ2-2; D is uncertain. The CDR3 is 13 amino acids. Trimming removed 4 bases from V and 5 bases from J, with 8 bases in between. CDR3 in DNA: TGTGCCAGCAGTTGGAACCCGACCGGGGAGCTGTTTTTT. Amino acid sequence: CASSWNPTGELFF.